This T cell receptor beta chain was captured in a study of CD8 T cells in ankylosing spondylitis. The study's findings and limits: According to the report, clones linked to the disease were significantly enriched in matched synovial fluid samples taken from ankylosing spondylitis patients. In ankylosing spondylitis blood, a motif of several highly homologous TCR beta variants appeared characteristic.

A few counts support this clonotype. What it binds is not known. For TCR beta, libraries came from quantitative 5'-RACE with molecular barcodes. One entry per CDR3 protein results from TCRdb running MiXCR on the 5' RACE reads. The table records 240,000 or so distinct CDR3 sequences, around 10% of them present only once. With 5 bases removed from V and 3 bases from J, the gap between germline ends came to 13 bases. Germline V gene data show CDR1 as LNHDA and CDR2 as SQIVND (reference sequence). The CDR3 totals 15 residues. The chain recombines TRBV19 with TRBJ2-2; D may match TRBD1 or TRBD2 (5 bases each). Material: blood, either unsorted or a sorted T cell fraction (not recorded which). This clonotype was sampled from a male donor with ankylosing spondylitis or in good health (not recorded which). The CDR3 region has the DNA TGTGCCAGTAGTCCCTCTCAGGGACACACCGGGGAGCTGTTTTTT. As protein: CASSPSQGHTGELFF. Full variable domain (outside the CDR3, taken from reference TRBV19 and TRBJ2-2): DGGITQSPKYLFRKEGQNVTLSCEQNLNHDAMYWYRQDPGQGLRLIYYSQIVNDFQKGDIAEGYSVSREKKESFPLTVTSAQKNPTAFYLCASSPSQGHTGELFFGEGSRLTVL.